The rows below give T cell receptor beta chains drawn from one sample of a study of cytomegalovirus exposure and HLA in healthy donors. Here immunoSEQ multiplex PCR was the method, and the copy in TCRdb shows in-frame clones only, minus some. The sample consists of 120,000 or so clones, 73% of them appearing once. Sequencing input: PBMCs. All receptors derive from a woman in her 40s in good health and CMV-seronegative. Both conserved end residues are part of each CDR3. Fields, in order: clone size, V gene, J gene, D gene, CDR3 protein, CDR3 DNA. D genes are given only for firm matches. Not all rows give a size; the values are once, few, many and, for expanded clones, a class.

clone size: .
V gene: TRBV6-6
J gene: TRBJ2-2
D gene: .
CDR3 protein: CASQGTGNTGELFF
CDR3 DNA: TGTGCCAGCCAGGGGACCGGGAACACCGGGGAGCTGTTTTTT

clone size: .
V gene: TRBV19
J gene: TRBJ1-6
D gene: TRBD1
CDR3 protein: CASSMAGGYNSPLHF
CDR3 DNA: TGTGCCAGTAGTATGGCAGGGGGCTATAATTCACCCCTCCACTTT

clone size: .
V gene: TRBV7-2
J gene: TRBJ2-7
D gene: .
CDR3 protein: CASSSVYEQYF
CDR3 DNA: TGTGCCAGCAGCTCCGTGTACGAGCAGTACTTC

clone size: .
V gene: TRBV7-9
J gene: TRBJ2-3
D gene: TRBD1
CDR3 protein: CASSLAQGALTDTQYF
CDR3 DNA: TGTGCCAGCAGCTTAGCACAGGGGGCTTTGACAGATACGCAGTATTTT

clone size: few
V gene: TRBV5-1
J gene: TRBJ2-7
D gene: .
CDR3 protein: CASRDGIRGPYEQYF
CDR3 DNA: TGCGCCAGCAGAGACGGGATCAGAGGACCCTACGAGCAGTACTTC

clone size: .
V gene: TRBV6-6
J gene: TRBJ2-3
D gene: TRBD2
CDR3 protein: CASSYNGGVGPDTQYF
CDR3 DNA: TGTGCCAGCAGTTACAATGGGGGGGTAGGACCAGATACGCAGTATTTT

clone size: .
V gene: TRBV27
J gene: TRBJ1-1
D gene: .
CDR3 protein: CASMGNMNTEAFF
CDR3 DNA: TGTGCCAGCATGGGCAACATGAACACTGAAGCTTTCTTT

clone size: few
V gene: TRBV4-3
J gene: TRBJ1-6
D gene: .
CDR3 protein: CASSQDRQYNSPLHF
CDR3 DNA: TGCGCCAGCAGCCAAGATAGACAGTATAATTCACCCCTCCACTTT

clone size: once
V gene: TRBV2
J gene: TRBJ2-7
D gene: TRBD2
CDR3 protein: CASRALAGGSYEQYF
CDR3 DNA: TGTGCCAGCAGAGCCTTAGCGGGAGGCTCCTACGAGCAGTACTTC

clone size: .
V gene: TRBV7-9
J gene: TRBJ1-5
D gene: .
CDR3 protein: CASSSSPGNLGSNQPQHF
CDR3 DNA: TGTGCCAGCAGCTCCAGTCCGGGAAACCTTGGTAGCAATCAGCCCCAGCATTTT

clone size: once
V gene: TRBV4-3
J gene: TRBJ2-6
D gene: TRBD2
CDR3 protein: CASSQNGRSGANVLTF
CDR3 DNA: TGCGCCAGCAGCCAAAACGGGAGGTCTGGGGCCAACGTCCTGACTTTC

clone size: .
V gene: TRBV29-1
J gene: TRBJ1-1
D gene: TRBD1
CDR3 protein: CSVERGQGAAAEAFF
CDR3 DNA: TGCAGCGTTGAACGGGGACAGGGGGCCGCAGCTGAAGCTTTCTTT

clone size: .
V gene: TRBV10-3
J gene: TRBJ2-7
D gene: TRBD2
CDR3 protein: CAISEPGLAGGVSSYEQYF
CDR3 DNA: TGTGCCATCAGTGAGCCGGGACTAGCGGGGGGGGTGAGCTCCTACGAGCAGTACTTC

clone size: .
V gene: TRBV2
J gene: TRBJ1-1
D gene: .
CDR3 protein: CASSKAVSRENTEAFF
CDR3 DNA: TGTGCCAGCAGCAAGGCCGTGTCCAGGGAGAACACTGAAGCTTTCTTT

clone size: once
V gene: TRBV5-1
J gene: TRBJ2-2
D gene: .
CDR3 protein: CASMEGAQSTGELFF
CDR3 DNA: TGCGCCAGCATGGAGGGGGCCCAGTCCACCGGGGAGCTGTTTTTT

clone size: .
V gene: TRBV27
J gene: TRBJ1-2
D gene: TRBD1
CDR3 protein: CASSRDSIGYGYTF
CDR3 DNA: TGTGCCAGCAGCAGGGACAGTATAGGCTATGGCTACACCTTC

clone size: .
V gene: TRBV18
J gene: TRBJ1-1
D gene: .
CDR3 protein: CASSPAILTGVGGTEAFF
CDR3 DNA: TGTGCCAGCTCACCAGCGATCCTCACTGGGGTCGGGGGCACTGAAGCTTTCTTT

clone size: .
V gene: TRBV29-1
J gene: TRBJ1-2
D gene: TRBD1
CDR3 protein: CSVPGQGNGYTF
CDR3 DNA: TGCAGCGTTCCTGGACAGGGAAATGGCTACACCTTC

clone size: .
V gene: TRBV2
J gene: TRBJ2-1
D gene: .
CDR3 protein: CASSADRYNEQFF
CDR3 DNA: TGTGCCAGCAGTGCCGACAGGTACAATGAGCAGTTCTTC

clone size: .
V gene: TRBV19
J gene: TRBJ2-7
D gene: .
CDR3 protein: CAREDNLSYEQYF
CDR3 DNA: TGTGCCAGGGAGGATAACCTGTCCTACGAGCAGTACTTC

clone size: .
V gene: TRBV9
J gene: TRBJ1-1
D gene: .
CDR3 protein: CASSVGGSVEAFF
CDR3 DNA: TGTGCCAGCAGCGTAGGAGGGAGCGTTGAAGCTTTCTTT

clone size: .
V gene: TRBV4-2
J gene: TRBJ2-1
D gene: .
CDR3 protein: CASSQVLTSSYNEQFF
CDR3 DNA: TGTGCCAGCAGCCAAGTCCTGACTAGTTCCTACAATGAGCAGTTCTTC

clone size: .
V gene: TRBV6-1
J gene: TRBJ2-7
D gene: .
CDR3 protein: CASSEQYEQYF
CDR3 DNA: TGTGCCAGCAGTGAACAGTACGAGCAGTACTTC

clone size: .
V gene: TRBV7-9
J gene: TRBJ2-3
D gene: TRBD1
CDR3 protein: CASSLAPEYAGGMTDTQYF
CDR3 DNA: TGTGCCAGCAGCTTAGCTCCCGAGTACGCAGGGGGCATGACAGATACGCAGTATTTT

clone size: .
V gene: TRBV29-1
J gene: TRBJ2-3
D gene: .
CDR3 protein: CSVPGGAGSDTQYF
CDR3 DNA: TGCAGCGTCCCTGGGGGGGCAGGGTCAGATACGCAGTATTTT

clone size: once
V gene: TRBV5-4
J gene: TRBJ2-3
D gene: .
CDR3 protein: CASSLGGTDTQYF
CDR3 DNA: TGTGCCAGCAGCTTGGGAGGCACAGATACGCAGTATTTT

clone size: .
V gene: TRBV18
J gene: TRBJ2-7
D gene: TRBD2
CDR3 protein: CASSSDEGSGASSYEQYF
CDR3 DNA: TGTGCCAGCTCATCCGACGAGGGGAGCGGGGCCAGCTCCTACGAGCAGTACTTC

clone size: .
V gene: TRBV7-9
J gene: TRBJ2-7
D gene: .
CDR3 protein: CASSRSAGEQYF
CDR3 DNA: TGTGCCAGCAGCCGGAGCGCGGGGGAGCAGTACTTC

clone size: .
V gene: TRBV13
J gene: TRBJ2-1
D gene: TRBD2
CDR3 protein: CASSLVRGVPNEQFF
CDR3 DNA: TGTGCCAGCAGCTTAGTACGGGGGGTCCCCAATGAGCAGTTCTTC

clone size: .
V gene: TRBV18
J gene: TRBJ2-3
D gene: TRBD2
CDR3 protein: CASSTRGSGKADTQYF
CDR3 DNA: TGTGCCAGCTCGACGCGGGGTAGCGGGAAAGCAGATACGCAGTATTTT

clone size: .
V gene: TRBV5-1
J gene: TRBJ2-3
D gene: TRBD1
CDR3 protein: CASAGQGGSTDTQYF
CDR3 DNA: TGCGCCAGCGCCGGACAGGGTGGTAGCACAGATACGCAGTATTTT

clone size: .
V gene: TRBV2
J gene: TRBJ2-2
D gene: TRBD2
CDR3 protein: CASRGTGGGTGELFF
CDR3 DNA: TGTGCCAGCAGGGGCACGGGGGGAGGCACCGGGGAGCTGTTTTTT

clone size: few
V gene: TRBV7-7
J gene: TRBJ2-5
D gene: TRBD1
CDR3 protein: CASSDHRGPQETQYF
CDR3 DNA: TGTGCCAGCAGCGACCACAGGGGGCCCCAAGAGACCCAGTACTTC

clone size: once
V gene: TRBV18
J gene: TRBJ1-3
D gene: TRBD1
CDR3 protein: CASSPPDRGLWGNTIYF
CDR3 DNA: TGTGCCAGCTCACCACCCGACAGGGGGCTATGGGGAAACACCATATATTTT

clone size: .
V gene: TRBV28
J gene: TRBJ2-3
D gene: TRBD2
CDR3 protein: CASSWGRDVGTDTQYF
CDR3 DNA: TGTGCCAGCAGTTGGGGGAGGGATGTAGGCACAGATACGCAGTATTTT

clone size: .
V gene: TRBV7-6
J gene: TRBJ2-5
D gene: TRBD2
CDR3 protein: CASSLALAGGGETQYF
CDR3 DNA: TGTGCCAGCAGCTTAGCCCTAGCGGGGGGTGGGGAGACCCAGTACTTC

clone size: .
V gene: TRBV4-2
J gene: TRBJ2-1
D gene: TRBD2
CDR3 protein: CASSQVEGLAGHEQFF
CDR3 DNA: TGTGCCAGCAGCCAAGTGGAGGGACTAGCGGGACATGAGCAGTTCTTC

clone size: .
V gene: TRBV21-1
J gene: TRBJ2-7
D gene: .
CDR3 protein: CASSNKGTGAAYSYEQYF
CDR3 DNA: TGTGCCAGCAGCAATAAGGGGACAGGGGCCGCATACTCCTACGAGCAGTACTTC

clone size: .
V gene: TRBV7-9
J gene: TRBJ2-7
D gene: TRBD1
CDR3 protein: CASSLELGTGVSREQYF
CDR3 DNA: TGTGCCAGCAGCTTAGAATTGGGGACAGGGGTGAGTCGCGAGCAGTACTTC

clone size: .
V gene: TRBV5-1
J gene: TRBJ2-2
D gene: TRBD1
CDR3 protein: CASSLEPGQGLAGELFF
CDR3 DNA: TGCGCCAGCAGCTTGGAACCGGGACAGGGATTGGCCGGGGAGCTGTTTTTT

clone size: few
V gene: TRBV19
J gene: TRBJ1-2
D gene: .
CDR3 protein: CASTSGGTNYGYTF
CDR3 DNA: TGTGCCAGTACCTCGGGGGGAACTAACTATGGCTACACCTTC

clone size: .
V gene: TRBV7-2
J gene: TRBJ2-1
D gene: .
CDR3 protein: CASSLDQGIYEQFF
CDR3 DNA: TGTGCCAGCAGCTTAGATCAGGGGATTTATGAGCAGTTCTTC

clone size: .
V gene: TRBV30
J gene: TRBJ1-4
D gene: .
CDR3 protein: CAWRRLDEKLFF
CDR3 DNA: TGTGCCTGGAGGAGGTTAGATGAAAAACTGTTTTTT

clone size: .
V gene: TRBV19
J gene: TRBJ1-1
D gene: .
CDR3 protein: CASSINLGRANTEAFF
CDR3 DNA: TGTGCCAGTAGTATAAATTTGGGCAGGGCGAACACTGAAGCTTTCTTT

clone size: few
V gene: TRBV6-5
J gene: TRBJ2-6
D gene: .
CDR3 protein: CASTQMPSGANVLTF
CDR3 DNA: TGTGCCAGCACCCAGATGCCATCTGGGGCCAACGTCCTGACTTTC

clone size: few
V gene: TRBV28
J gene: TRBJ2-6
D gene: TRBD1
CDR3 protein: CASSLQSTGGDANVLTF
CDR3 DNA: TGTGCCAGCAGTTTACAATCGACAGGGGGCGATGCCAACGTCCTGACTTTC

clone size: .
V gene: TRBV7-3
J gene: TRBJ2-1
D gene: .
CDR3 protein: CASSLGGEYNEQFF
CDR3 DNA: TGTGCCAGCAGCTTGGGCGGGGAATACAATGAGCAGTTCTTC

clone size: .
V gene: TRBV27
J gene: TRBJ1-4
D gene: TRBD1
CDR3 protein: CASSSRDRAFGKLFF
CDR3 DNA: TGTGCCAGCAGTTCACGGGACAGGGCGTTCGGAAAACTGTTTTTT

clone size: .
V gene: TRBV9
J gene: TRBJ1-5
D gene: TRBD1
CDR3 protein: CASSETGGEQPQHF
CDR3 DNA: TGTGCCAGCAGCGAGACAGGGGGCGAACAGCCCCAGCATTTT